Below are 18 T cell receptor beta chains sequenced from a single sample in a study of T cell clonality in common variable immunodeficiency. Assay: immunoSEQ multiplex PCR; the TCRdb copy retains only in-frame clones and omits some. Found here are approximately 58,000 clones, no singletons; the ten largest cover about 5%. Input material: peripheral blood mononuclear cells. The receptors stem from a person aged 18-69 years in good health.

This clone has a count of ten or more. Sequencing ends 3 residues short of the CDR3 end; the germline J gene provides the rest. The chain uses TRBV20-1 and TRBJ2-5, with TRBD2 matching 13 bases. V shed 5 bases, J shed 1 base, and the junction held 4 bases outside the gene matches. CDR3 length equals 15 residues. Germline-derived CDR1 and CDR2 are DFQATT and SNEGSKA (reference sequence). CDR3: CSAPTSGGAQETQYF. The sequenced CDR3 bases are TGCAGTGCTCCAACTAGCGGGGGGGCCCAAGAGACC.

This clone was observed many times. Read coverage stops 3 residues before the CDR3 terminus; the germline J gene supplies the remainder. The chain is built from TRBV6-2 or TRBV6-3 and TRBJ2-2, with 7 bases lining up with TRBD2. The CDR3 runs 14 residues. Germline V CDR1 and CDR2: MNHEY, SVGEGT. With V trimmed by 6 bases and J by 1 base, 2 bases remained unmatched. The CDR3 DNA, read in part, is TGTGCCAGCAGGCGGGAGAGGAACACCGGGGAG. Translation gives CASRRERNTGE. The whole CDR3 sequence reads CASRRERNTGELFF.

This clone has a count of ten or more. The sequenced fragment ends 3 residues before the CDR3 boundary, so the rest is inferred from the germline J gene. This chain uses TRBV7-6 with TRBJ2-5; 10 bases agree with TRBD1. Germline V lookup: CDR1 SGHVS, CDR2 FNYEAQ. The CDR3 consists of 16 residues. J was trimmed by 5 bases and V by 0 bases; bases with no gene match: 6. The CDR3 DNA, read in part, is TGTGCCAGCAGCTTAGCGGGACAGGGGAAGGGTGAGACC. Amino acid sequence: CASSLAGQGKGET. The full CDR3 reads CASSLAGQGKGETQYF.

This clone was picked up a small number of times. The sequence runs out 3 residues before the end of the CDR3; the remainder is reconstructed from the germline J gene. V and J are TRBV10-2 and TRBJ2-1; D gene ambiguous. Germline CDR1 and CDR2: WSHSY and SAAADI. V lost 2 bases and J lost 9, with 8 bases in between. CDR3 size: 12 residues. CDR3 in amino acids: CASSEGPGEQFF. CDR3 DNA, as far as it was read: TGCGCCAGCAGTGAGGGCCCGGGTGAG.

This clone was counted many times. The DNA read from the CDR3 is TGCAGTGCTAGCCTCGACGGACTAATGGGCTATGGC. Protein product: CSASLDGLMGYG. The complete CDR3 sequence is CSASLDGLMGYGYTF. The rearrangement links TRBV20-1 to TRBJ1-2; D is unclear. The read ends 3 residues early relative to the CDR3; the germline J gene fills the gap. The CDR3 extends over 15 amino acids. CDR1 is DFQATT and CDR2 is SNEGSKA in the germline V gene (reference sequence). The V end was cut by 3 bases, the J end by 4 bases, with 18 bases between.

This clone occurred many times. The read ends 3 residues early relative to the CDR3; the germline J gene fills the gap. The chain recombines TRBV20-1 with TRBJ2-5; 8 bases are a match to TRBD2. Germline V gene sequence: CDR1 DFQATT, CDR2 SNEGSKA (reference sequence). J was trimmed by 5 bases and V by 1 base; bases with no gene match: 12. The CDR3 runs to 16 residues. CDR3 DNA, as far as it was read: TGCAGTGCTAGAGTTGGGGGAGCGGGAGTTGGTGAGACC. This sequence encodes CSARVGGAGVGET. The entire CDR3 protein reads CSARVGGAGVGETQYF.

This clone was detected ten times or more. CDR3 protein: CSAQTSGIYNEQFF. CDR3 bases read: TGCAGTGCGCAAACTAGCGGGATTTACAATGAG. The chain carries TRBV20-1 and TRBJ2-1, with 10 bases identical to TRBD2. The CDR3 end is not reached by the read, which stops 3 residues before it; the germline J gene fills it in. Trimming took 6 bases from V and 4 from J; bases not matched to a gene: 6. Germline values: CDR1 DFQATT, CDR2 SNEGSKA (reference sequence). The CDR3 has 14 residues.

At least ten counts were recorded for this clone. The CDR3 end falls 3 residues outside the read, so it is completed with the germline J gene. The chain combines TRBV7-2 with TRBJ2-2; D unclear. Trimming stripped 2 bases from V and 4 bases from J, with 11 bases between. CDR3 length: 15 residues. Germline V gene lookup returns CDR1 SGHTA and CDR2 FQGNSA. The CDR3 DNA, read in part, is TGTGCCAGCAGCTTACCACGTTTTAGCACCGGGGAG. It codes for CASSLPRFSTGE. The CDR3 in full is CASSLPRFSTGELFF.

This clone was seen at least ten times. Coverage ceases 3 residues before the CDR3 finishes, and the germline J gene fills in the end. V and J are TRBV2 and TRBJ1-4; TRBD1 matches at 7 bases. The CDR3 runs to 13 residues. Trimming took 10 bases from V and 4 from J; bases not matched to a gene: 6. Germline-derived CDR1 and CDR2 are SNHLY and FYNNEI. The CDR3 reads CATEDRYNEKLFF. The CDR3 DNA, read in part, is TGTGCCACCGAGGACAGGTATAATGAAAAA. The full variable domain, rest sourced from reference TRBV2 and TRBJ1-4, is EPEVTQTPSHQVTQMGQEVILRCVPISNHLYFYWYRQILGQKVEFLVSFYNNEISEKSEIFDDQFSVERPDGSNFTLKIRSTKLEDSAMYFCATEDRYNEKLFFGSGTQLSVL.

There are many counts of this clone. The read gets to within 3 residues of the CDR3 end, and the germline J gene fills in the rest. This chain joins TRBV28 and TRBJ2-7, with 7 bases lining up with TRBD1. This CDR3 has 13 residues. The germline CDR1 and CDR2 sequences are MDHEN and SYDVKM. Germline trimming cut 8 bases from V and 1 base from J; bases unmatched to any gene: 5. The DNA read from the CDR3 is TGTGCCAGCCAGAGACAGGGATCCTACGAG. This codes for CASQRQGSYE. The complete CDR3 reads CASQRQGSYEQYF.

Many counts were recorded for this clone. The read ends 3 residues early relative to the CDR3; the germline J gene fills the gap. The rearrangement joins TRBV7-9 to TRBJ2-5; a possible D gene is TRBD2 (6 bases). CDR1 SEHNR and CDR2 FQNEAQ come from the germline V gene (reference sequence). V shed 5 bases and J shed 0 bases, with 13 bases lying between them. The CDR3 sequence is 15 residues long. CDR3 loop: CASSHIRGYQETQYF. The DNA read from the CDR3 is TGTGCCAGCAGCCACATACGGGGGTACCAAGAGACC.

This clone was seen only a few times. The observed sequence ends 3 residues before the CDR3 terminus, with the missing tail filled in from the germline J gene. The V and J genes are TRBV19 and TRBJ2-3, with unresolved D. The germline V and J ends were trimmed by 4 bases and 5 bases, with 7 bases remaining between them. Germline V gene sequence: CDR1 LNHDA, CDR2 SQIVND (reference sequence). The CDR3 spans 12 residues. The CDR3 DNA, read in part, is TGTGCCAGTAGTAGACACCGAGATACG. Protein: CASSRHRDT. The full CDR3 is CASSRHRDTQYF.

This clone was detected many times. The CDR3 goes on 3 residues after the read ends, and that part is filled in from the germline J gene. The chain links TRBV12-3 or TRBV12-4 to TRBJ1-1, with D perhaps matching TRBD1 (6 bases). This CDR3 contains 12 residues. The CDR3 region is CASSSPGQEAFF. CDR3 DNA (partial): TGTGCCAGCAGCTCGCCCGGACAGGAA.

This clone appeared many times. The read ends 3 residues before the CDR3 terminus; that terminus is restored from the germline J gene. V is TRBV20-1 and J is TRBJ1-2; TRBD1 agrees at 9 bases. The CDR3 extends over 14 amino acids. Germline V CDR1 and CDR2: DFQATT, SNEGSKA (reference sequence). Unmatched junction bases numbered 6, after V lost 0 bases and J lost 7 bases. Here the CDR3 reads CSAREDRGGVGYTF. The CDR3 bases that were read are TGCAGTGCTAGAGAGGACAGGGGAGGGGTTGGC.

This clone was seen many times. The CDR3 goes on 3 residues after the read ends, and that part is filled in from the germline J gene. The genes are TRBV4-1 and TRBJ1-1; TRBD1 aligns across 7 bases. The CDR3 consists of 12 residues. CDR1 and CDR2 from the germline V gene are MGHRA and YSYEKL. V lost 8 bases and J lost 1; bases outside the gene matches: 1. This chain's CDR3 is CASRTGNTEAFF. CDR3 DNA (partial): TGCGCCAGCCGGACAGGGAACACTGAA.

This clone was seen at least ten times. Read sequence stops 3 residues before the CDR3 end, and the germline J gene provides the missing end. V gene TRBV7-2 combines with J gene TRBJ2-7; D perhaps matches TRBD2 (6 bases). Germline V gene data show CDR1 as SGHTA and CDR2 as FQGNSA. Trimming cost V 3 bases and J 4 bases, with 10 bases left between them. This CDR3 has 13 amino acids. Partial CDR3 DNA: TGTGCCAGCAGCTTGGGGGGAGGTTACGAG. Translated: CASSLGGGYE. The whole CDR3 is CASSLGGGYEQYF.

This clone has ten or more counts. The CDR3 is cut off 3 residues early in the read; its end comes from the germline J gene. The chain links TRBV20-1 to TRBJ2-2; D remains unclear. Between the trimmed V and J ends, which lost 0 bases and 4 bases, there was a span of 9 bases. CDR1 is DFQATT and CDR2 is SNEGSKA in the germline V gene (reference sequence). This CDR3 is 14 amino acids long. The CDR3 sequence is CSARDIQLTGELFF. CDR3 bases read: TGCAGTGCTAGAGATATACAGCTCACCGGGGAG.

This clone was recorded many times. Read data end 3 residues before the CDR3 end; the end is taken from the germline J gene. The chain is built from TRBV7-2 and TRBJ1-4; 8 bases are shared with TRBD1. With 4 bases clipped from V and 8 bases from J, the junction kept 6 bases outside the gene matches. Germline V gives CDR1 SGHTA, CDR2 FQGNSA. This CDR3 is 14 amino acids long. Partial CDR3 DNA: TGTGCCAGCAGCTGGGGACAGGCCTACGAAAAA. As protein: CASSWGQAYEK. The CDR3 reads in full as CASSWGQAYEKLFF.